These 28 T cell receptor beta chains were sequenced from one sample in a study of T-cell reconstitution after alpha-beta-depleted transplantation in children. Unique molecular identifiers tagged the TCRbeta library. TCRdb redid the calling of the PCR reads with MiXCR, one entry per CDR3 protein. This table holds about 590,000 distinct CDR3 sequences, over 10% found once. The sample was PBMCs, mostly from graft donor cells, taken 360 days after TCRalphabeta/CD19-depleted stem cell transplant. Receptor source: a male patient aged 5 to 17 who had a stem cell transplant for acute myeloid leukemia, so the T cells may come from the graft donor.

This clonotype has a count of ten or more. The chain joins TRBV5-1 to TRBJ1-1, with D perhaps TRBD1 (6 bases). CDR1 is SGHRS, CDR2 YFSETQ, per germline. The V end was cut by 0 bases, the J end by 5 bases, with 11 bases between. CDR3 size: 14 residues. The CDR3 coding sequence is TGCGCCAGCAGCTTGGACCAGGGGAGGACTGAAGCTTTCTTT. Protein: CASSLDQGRTEAFF.

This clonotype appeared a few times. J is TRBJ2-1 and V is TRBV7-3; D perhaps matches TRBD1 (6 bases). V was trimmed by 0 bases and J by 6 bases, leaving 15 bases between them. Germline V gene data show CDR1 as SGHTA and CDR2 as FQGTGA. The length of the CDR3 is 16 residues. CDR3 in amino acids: CASSLTGGRGSNEQFF. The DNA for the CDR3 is TGTGCCAGCAGCTTAACAGGGGGTCGGGGTTCCAATGAGCAGTTCTTC.

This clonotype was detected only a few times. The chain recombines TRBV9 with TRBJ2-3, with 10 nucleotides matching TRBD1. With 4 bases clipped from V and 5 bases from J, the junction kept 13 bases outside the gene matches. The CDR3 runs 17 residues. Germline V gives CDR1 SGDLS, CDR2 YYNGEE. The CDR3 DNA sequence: TGTGCCAGCAGCATACCATCCGGGACAGGGGTGTTAGATACGCAGTATTTT. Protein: CASSIPSGTGVLDTQYF.

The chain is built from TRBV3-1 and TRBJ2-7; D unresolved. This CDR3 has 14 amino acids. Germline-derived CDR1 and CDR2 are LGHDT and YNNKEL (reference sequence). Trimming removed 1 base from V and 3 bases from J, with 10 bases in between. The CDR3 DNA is TGTGCCAGCAGCCAAGCGCAGACTCGCTACGAGCAGTACTTC. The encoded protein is CASSQAQTRYEQYF.

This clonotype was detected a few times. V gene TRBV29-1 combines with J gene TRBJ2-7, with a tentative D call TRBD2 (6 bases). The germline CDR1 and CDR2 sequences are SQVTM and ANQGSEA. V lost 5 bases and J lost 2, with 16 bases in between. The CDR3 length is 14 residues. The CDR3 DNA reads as TGCAGCGTTAGGAGGGTAGCGGATACCTACGAGCAGTACTTC. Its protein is CSVRRVADTYEQYF.

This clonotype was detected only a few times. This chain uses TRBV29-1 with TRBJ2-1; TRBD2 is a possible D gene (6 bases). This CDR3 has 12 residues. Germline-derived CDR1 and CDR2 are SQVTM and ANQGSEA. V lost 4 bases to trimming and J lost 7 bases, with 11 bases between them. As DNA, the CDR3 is TGCAGCGTTGTGCGGGATGGGAATGAGCAGTTCTTC. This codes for CSVVRDGNEQFF.

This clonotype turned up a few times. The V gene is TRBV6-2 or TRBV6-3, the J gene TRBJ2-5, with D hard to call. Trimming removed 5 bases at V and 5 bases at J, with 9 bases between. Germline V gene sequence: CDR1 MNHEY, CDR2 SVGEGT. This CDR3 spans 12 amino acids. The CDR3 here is CASSNPVETQYF. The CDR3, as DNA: TGTGCCAGCAGTAATCCGGTGGAGACCCAGTACTTC.

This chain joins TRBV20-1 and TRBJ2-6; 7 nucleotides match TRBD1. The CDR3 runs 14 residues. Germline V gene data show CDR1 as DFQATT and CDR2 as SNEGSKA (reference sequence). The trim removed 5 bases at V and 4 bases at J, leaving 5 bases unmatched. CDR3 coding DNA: TGCAGTGCTCCCGACAGGGCCGGGGCCAACGTCCTGACTTTC. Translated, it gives CSAPDRAGANVLTF.

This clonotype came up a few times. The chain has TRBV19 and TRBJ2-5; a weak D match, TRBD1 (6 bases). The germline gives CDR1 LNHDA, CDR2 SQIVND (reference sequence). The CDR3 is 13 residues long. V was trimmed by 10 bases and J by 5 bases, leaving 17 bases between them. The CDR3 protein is CATDPGQRETQYF. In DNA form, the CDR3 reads TGTGCCACTGACCCGGGACAAAGGGAGACCCAGTACTTC. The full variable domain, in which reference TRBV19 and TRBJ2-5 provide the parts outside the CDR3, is DGGITQSPKYLFRKEGQNVTLSCEQNLNHDAMYWYRQDPGQGLRLIYYSQIVNDFQKGDIAEGYSVSREKKESFPLTVTSAQKNPTAFYLCATDPGQRETQYFGPGTRLLVL.

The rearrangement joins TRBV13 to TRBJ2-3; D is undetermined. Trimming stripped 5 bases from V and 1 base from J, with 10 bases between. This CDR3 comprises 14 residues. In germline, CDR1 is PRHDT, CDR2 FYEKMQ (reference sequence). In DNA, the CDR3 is TGTGCCAGCAGCGAGACCACAGGCACAGATACGCAGTATTTT. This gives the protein CASSETTGTDTQYF.

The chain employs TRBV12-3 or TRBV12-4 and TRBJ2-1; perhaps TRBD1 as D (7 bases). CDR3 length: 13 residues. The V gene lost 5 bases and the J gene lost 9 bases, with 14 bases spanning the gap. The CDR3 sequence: CASSPHRGGEQFF. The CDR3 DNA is TGTGCCAGCAGTCCCCACAGGGGAGGTGAGCAGTTCTTC.

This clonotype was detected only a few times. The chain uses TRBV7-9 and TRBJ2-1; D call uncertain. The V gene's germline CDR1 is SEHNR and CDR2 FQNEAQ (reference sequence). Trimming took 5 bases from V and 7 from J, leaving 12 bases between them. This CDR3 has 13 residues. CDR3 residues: CASSLAWSNEQFF. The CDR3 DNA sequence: TGTGCCAGCAGCCTCGCGTGGTCTAATGAGCAGTTCTTC.

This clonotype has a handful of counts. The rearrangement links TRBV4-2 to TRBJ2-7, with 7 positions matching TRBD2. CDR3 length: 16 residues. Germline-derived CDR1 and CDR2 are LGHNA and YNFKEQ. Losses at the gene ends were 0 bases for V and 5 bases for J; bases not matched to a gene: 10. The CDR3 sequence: CASSQDGRGGGHEQYF. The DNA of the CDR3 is TGTGCCAGCAGCCAAGATGGGAGGGGAGGAGGTCACGAGCAGTACTTC.

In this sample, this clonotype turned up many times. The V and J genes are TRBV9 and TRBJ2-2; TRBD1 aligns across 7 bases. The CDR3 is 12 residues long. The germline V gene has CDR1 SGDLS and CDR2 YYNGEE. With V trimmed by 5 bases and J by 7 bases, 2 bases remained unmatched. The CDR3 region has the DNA TGTGCCAGCAGGACAGGGTTCGGGGAGCTGTTTTTT. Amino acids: CASRTGFGELFF.

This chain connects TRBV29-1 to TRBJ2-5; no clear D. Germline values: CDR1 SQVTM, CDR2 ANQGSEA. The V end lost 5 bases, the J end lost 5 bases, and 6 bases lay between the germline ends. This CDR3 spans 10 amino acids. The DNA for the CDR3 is TGCAGCGTTTACGGGGAGACCCAGTACTTC. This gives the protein CSVYGETQYF. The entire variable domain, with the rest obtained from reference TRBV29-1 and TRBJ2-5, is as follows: SAVISQKPSRDICQRGTSLTIQCQVDSQVTMMFWYRQQPGQSLTLIATANQGSEATYESGFVIDKFPISRPNLTFSTLTVSNMSPEDSSIYLCSVYGETQYFGPGTRLLVL.

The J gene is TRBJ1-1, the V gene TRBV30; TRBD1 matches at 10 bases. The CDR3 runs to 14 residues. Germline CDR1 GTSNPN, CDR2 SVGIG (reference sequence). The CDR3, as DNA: TGTGCTCTGGGACAGGGGATAGGAGGAACTGAAGCTTTCTTT. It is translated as CALGQGIGGTEAFF.

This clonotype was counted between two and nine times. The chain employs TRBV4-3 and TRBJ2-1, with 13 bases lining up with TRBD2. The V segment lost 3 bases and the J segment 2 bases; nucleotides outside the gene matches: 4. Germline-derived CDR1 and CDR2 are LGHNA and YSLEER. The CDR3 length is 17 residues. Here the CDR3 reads CASSHLGLAGTYNEQFF. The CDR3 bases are TGCGCCAGCAGCCACCTGGGACTAGCGGGGACCTACAATGAGCAGTTCTTC.

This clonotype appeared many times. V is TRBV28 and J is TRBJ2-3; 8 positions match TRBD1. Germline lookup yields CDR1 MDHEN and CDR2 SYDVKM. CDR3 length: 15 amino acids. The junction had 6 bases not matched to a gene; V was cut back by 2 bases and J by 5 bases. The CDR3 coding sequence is TGTGCCAGCAGTTTAATCACTACAGGGGGAGATACGCAGTATTTT. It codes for CASSLITTGGDTQYF.

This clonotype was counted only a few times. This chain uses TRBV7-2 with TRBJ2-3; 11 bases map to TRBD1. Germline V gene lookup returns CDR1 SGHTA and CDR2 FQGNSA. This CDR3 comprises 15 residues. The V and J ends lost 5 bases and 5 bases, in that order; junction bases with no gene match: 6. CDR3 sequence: CASSLGGTGGDTQYF. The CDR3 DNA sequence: TGTGCCAGCAGCCTAGGGGGGACAGGGGGAGATACGCAGTATTTT.

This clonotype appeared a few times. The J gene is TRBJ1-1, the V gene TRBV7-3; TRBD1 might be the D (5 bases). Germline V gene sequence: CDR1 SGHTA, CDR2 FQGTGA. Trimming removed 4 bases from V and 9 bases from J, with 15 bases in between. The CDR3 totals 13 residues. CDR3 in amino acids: CASSSLGEGKAFF. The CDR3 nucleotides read TGTGCCAGCAGCTCCCTGGGGGAGGGGAAAGCTTTCTTT.

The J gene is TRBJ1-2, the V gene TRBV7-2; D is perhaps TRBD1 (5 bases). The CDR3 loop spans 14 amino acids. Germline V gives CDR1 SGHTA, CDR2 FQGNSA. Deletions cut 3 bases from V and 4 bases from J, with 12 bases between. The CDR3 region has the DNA TGTGCCAGCAGCTTGAGACAGAAGCCCTATGGCTACACCTTC. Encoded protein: CASSLRQKPYGYTF.

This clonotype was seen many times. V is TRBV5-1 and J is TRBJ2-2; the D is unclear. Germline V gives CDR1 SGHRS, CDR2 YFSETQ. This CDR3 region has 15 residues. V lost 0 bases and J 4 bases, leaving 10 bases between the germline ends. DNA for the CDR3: TGCGCCAGCAGCTTGGAATTTTTGAGCACCGGGGAGCTGTTTTTT. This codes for CASSLEFLSTGELFF.

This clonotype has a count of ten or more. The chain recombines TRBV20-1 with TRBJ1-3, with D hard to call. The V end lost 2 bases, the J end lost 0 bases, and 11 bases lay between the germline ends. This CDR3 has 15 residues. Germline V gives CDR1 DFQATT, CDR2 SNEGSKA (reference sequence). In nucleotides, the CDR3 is TGCAGTGCTAGAATGCCGGCCCCCTCTGGAAACACCATATATTTT. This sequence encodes CSARMPAPSGNTIYF.

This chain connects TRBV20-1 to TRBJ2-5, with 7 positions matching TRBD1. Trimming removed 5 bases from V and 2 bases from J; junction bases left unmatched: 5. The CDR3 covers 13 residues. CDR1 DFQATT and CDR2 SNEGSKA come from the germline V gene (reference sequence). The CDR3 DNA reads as TGCAGTGCTCGACGGGACAGTCAAGAGACCCAGTACTTC. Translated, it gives CSARRDSQETQYF.

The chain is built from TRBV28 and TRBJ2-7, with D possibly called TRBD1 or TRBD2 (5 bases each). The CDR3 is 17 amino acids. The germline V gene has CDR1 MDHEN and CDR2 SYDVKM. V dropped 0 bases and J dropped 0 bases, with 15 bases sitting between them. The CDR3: CASSLWQITGASYEQYF. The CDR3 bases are TGTGCCAGCAGTTTATGGCAAATCACCGGGGCCTCCTACGAGCAGTACTTC.

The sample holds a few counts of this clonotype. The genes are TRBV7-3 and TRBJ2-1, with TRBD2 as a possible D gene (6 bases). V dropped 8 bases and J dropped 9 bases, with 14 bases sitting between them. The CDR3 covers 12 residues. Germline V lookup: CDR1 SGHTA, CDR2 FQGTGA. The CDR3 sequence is CASSWRDGEQFF. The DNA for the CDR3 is TGTGCCAGCTCCTGGAGGGACGGTGAGCAGTTCTTC.

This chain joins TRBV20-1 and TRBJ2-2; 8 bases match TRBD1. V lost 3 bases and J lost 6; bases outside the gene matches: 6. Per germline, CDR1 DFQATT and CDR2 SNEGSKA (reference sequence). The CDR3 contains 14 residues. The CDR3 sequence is CSARLRGRAGELFF. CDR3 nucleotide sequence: TGCAGTGCTAGGCTCAGGGGGCGGGCCGGGGAGCTGTTTTTT.

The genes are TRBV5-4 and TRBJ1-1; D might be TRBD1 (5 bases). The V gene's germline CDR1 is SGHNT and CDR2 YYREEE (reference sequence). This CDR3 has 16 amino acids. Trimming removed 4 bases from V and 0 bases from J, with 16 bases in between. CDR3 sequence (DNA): TGTGCCAGCAGCCCGGTGACAGCCCCCATGAACACTGAAGCTTTCTTT. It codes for CASSPVTAPMNTEAFF.